This paragraph reports one T cell receptor (beta chain). Seattle cases were enrolled at active infection and followed longitudinally. This entry comes from a study of blood T cell repertoires in COVID-19. Overall study: Researchers got acute and convalescent COVID-19 samples from the United States, Italy and Spain. PBMCs, B-cell-depleted T cells, or T cells provided the cDNA or gDNA that made up the material.

As processed by the authors: Amplification from reference gene primers served as the basis for estimated nucleated cell counts. Repertoires were generated with immunoSEQ multiplex PCR, while TCRdb's copy carries only in-frame clones and drops some. V and J calls and clone size follow that table, whereas D and trimming were derived from the DNA. The table lists about 270,000 clones, around 92% of them singletons. Trimming pared 0 bases from V and 3 bases from J, leaving 9 bases between. CDR1 SGHVS and CDR2 FQNEAQ come from the germline V gene. CDR3 size: 14 residues. The V call is TRBV7-8, the J call TRBJ2-7; D is possibly TRBD2 (6 bases). This TCR was sampled from a person in their late teens or twenties with COVID-19, enrolled during active disease. Input material: peripheral blood. This CDR3 reads CASSLATEGYEQYF. The CDR3 bases are TGTGCCAGCAGCTTAGCTACGGAGGGCTACGAGCAGTACTTC.